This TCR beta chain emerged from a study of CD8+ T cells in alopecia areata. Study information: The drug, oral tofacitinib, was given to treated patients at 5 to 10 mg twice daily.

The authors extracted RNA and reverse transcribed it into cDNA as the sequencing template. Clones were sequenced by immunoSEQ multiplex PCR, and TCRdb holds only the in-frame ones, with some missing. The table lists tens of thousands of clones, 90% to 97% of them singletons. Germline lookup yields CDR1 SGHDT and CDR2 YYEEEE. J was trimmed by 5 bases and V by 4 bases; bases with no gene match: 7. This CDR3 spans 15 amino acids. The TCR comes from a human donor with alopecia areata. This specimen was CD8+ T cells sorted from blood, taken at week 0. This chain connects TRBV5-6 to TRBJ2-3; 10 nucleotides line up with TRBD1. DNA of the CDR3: TGTGCCAGCAGCCCGGGACAGGGGTTCATAGATACGCAGTATTTT. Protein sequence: CASSPGQGFIDTQYF.